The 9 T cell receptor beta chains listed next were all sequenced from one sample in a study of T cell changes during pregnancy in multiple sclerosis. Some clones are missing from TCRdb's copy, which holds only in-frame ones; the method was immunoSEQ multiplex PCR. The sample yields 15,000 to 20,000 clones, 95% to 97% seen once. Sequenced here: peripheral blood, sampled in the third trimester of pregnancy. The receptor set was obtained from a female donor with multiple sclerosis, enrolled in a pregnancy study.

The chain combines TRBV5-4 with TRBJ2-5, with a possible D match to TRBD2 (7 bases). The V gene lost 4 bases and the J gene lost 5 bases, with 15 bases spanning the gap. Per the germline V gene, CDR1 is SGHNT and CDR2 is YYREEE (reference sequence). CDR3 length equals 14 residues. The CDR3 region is CASSPRGGSETQYF. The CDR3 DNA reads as TGTGCCAGCAGCCCGAGGGGGGGCAGTGAGACCCAGTACTTC.

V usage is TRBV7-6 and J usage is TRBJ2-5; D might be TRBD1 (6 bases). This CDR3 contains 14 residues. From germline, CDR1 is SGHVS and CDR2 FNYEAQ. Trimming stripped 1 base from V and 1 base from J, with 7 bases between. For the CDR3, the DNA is TGTGCCAGCAGCTTAGGCAGGGGCCAAGAGACCCAGTACTTC. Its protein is CASSLGRGQETQYF.

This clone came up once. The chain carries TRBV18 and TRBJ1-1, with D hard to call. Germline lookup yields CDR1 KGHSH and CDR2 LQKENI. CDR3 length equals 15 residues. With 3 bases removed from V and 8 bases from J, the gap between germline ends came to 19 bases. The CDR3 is CASSPQRTAAPEAFF. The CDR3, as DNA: TGTGCCAGCTCACCCCAACGGACTGCCGCCCCCGAAGCTTTCTTT.

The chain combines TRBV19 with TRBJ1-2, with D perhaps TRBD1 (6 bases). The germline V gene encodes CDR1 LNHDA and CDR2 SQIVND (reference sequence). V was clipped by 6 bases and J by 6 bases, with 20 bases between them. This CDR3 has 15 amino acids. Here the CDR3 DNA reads TGTGCCAGTAGGCCTGTCGAGTGGGGGCAAAATGGCTACACCTTC. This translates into CASRPVEWGQNGYTF.

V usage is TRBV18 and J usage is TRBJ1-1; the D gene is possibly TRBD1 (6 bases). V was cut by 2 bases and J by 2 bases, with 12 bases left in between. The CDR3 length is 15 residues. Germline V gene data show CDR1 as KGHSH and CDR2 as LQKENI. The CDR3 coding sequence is TGTGCCAGCTCACCATCCCCGGACAGAAACACTGAAGCTTTCTTT. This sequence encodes CASSPSPDRNTEAFF.

The CDR3 sequence: CASSSHFLILAGATDTQYF. CDR3 nucleotides: TGTGCCAGCAGCTCACATTTCCTTATACTAGCGGGAGCGACAGATACGCAGTATTTT. This rearrangement joins TRBV7-2 to TRBJ2-3; 11 nucleotides align to TRBD2. Germline-derived CDR1 and CDR2 are SGHTA and FQGNSA. The ends lost 4 bases at V and 3 bases at J; junction bases unmatched: 15. This CDR3 is built from 19 residues.

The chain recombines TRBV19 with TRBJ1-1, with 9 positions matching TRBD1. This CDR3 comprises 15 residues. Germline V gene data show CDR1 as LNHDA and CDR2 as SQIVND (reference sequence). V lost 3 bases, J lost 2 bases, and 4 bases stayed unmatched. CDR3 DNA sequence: TGTGCCAGTAGTATTCAAACAGGGGGCAACACTGAAGCTTTCTTT. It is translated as CASSIQTGGNTEAFF. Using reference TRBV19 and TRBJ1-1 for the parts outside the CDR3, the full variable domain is DGGITQSPKYLFRKEGQNVTLSCEQNLNHDAMYWYRQDPGQGLRLIYYSQIVNDFQKGDIAEGYSVSREKKESFPLTVTSAQKNPTAFYLCASSIQTGGNTEAFFGQGTRLTVV.

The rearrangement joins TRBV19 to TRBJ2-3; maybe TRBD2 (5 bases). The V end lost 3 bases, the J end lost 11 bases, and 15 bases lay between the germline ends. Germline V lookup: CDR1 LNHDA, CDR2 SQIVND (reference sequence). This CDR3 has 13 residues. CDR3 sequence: CASSISHPSGQYF. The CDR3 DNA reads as TGTGCCAGTAGTATCTCCCACCCCAGCGGGCAGTATTTT. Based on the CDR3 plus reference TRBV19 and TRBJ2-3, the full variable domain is DGGITQSPKYLFRKEGQNVTLSCEQNLNHDAMYWYRQDPGQGLRLIYYSQIVNDFQKGDIAEGYSVSREKKESFPLTVTSAQKNPTAFYLCASSISHPSGQYFGPGTRLTVL.

The CDR3 DNA is TGTGCCAGTAGTATAGCCGACAGGGGAGTTGAAGCTTTCTTT. Protein sequence: CASSIADRGVEAFF. The rearrangement links TRBV19 to TRBJ1-1; 8 bases line up with TRBD1. Germline-derived CDR1 and CDR2 are LNHDA and SQIVND (reference sequence). This CDR3 has 14 residues. V lost 1 base and J lost 7; bases outside the gene matches: 5.